The next 5 T cell receptor beta chains were all read from a single sample in a study of CDR3 diversity in severe acne. TCRdb re-called the PCR reads through MiXCR, storing one row per CDR3 protein. The data show about 85,000 distinct CDR3 sequences, with approximately 52% seen just once and about a tenth held by the top ten. Sequencing was carried out using blood. These receptors were collected from a male donor in good health, serving as a control.

This clonotype was recorded many times. This chain uses TRBV5-1 with TRBJ2-7, with no clear D. Germline values: CDR1 SGHRS, CDR2 YFSETQ. V lost 2 bases and J lost 0, with 6 bases in between. This CDR3 comprises 13 residues. CDR3 DNA: TGCGCCAGCAGCTTTGGCATCTCCTACGAGCAGTACTTC. It codes for CASSFGISYEQYF.

The genes are TRBV29-1 and TRBJ2-5; the D gene could be TRBD1 or TRBD2 (5 bases each). There are 15 residues in the CDR3. CDR1 and CDR2 from the germline V gene are SQVTM and ANQGSEA. V lost 0 bases, J lost 1 base, and 12 bases lay in between. For the CDR3, the DNA is TGCAGCGTTGAAGATCTAGCCACAGGCCAAGAGACCCAGTACTTC. Its protein is CSVEDLATGQETQYF.

This chain joins TRBV6-5 and TRBJ2-7; D might be TRBD1 or TRBD2, each matching 5 bases. Germline V gene data show CDR1 as MNHEY and CDR2 as SVGAGI. The CDR3 is 15 residues long. V was trimmed by 5 bases and J by 2 bases, leaving 16 bases between them. The CDR3: CASSRGPDKAYEQYF. CDR3 coding DNA: TGTGCCAGCAGTAGGGGACCGGACAAGGCCTACGAGCAGTACTTC.

This clonotype was seen many times. A read error may produce the germline difference seen at one junction end. The CDR3 DNA reads as TGTGCCAGCAGTCGGGACACCTACAATGAGCGGTTCTTC. It translates to CASSRDTYNERFF. The chain combines TRBV6-4 with TRBJ2-1; the D gene is possibly TRBD1 (6 bases). The CDR3 is made up of 13 amino acids. The germline V gene has CDR1 MRHNA and CDR2 SNTAGT.

The chain couples TRBV20-1 to TRBJ2-7, with 13 positions matching TRBD2. V was clipped by 7 bases and J by 3 bases; unmatched bases: 0. Germline values: CDR1 DFQATT, CDR2 SNEGSKA (reference sequence). The CDR3 loop spans 12 amino acids. This CDR3 is CSGLAGGYEQYF. CDR3 sequence (DNA): TGCAGTGGACTAGCGGGGGGCTACGAGCAGTACTTC.